This is a list of T cell receptor beta chains from one sample in a study of T cell responses to AZD1222 COVID-19 vaccine. Assay: immunoSEQ multiplex PCR; the TCRdb copy retains only in-frame clones and omits some. The sample yields 110,000 or so clones, 80% to 90% seen once. The material was peripheral blood, obtained on day 0 of AZD1222 vaccination. All receptors come from an adult in good health. Both conserved end residues are part of each CDR3. A D gene is named only where the DNA matches it firmly. Part of the rows lack a size; the others show once, few, many or a class for expanded clones.

>TRBV6-5|TRBJ2-7|once|NA
TGTGCCAGCAGTTACTCAGCCGGGAGCCCCTACGAGCAGTACTTC
CASSYSAGSPYEQYF
>TRBV4-2|TRBJ1-4|NA|NA
TGTGCCAGCAGCCCATCGGAAAAACTGTTTTTT
CASSPSEKLFF
>TRBV30|TRBJ1-2|NA|TRBD1
TGTGCCTGGAGTGCAAGCACAGGGGCCCATGGCTACACCTTC
CAWSASTGAHGYTF
>TRBV28|TRBJ2-7|NA|NA
TGTGCCAGCAGTTCCCTATCGGCAGCCACCTACGAGCAGTACTTC
CASSSLSAATYEQYF
>TRBV28|TRBJ2-3|NA|TRBD2
TGTGCCAGCAGTTTTCGGGGGGGCACAGATACGCAGTATTTT
CASSFRGGTDTQYF
>TRBV10-3|TRBJ2-7|once|NA
TGTGCCATCAGTAACCAGGCCCAAGGACAGACCTACGAGCAGTACTTC
CAISNQAQGQTYEQYF
>TRBV6-4|TRBJ1-4|NA|NA
TGTGCCAGCATCCGACCCGGAGGGGAAAAACTGTTTTTT
CASIRPGGEKLFF
>TRBV9|TRBJ2-7|NA|NA
TGTGCCAGCAGCTCACGATACAACTCCCCCCCCTACGAGCAGTACTTC
CASSSRYNSPPYEQYF
>TRBV2|TRBJ1-4|NA|NA
TGTGCCAGCAGTGAAGGACAGTGGAATGAAAAACTGTTTTTT
CASSEGQWNEKLFF
>TRBV20-1|TRBJ1-1|NA|TRBD1
TGCAGTGCTAGCAGGGGGCGAGCTTTCTTT
CSASRGRAFF
>TRBV5-5|TRBJ1-2|NA|TRBD1
TGTGCCAGCAGCTTGACACTGGGACAGGGGGCAAAAGAAGGCTACACCTTC
CASSLTLGQGAKEGYTF
>TRBV25-1|TRBJ1-5|NA|NA
TGTGCCAGCAGTGGGATCAATCAGCCCCAGCATTTT
CASSGINQPQHF
>TRBV19|TRBJ2-2|NA|NA
TGTGCCAGTAGTATGAGGGACACCGGGGAGCTGTTTTTT
CASSMRDTGELFF
>TRBV30|TRBJ2-5|NA|NA
TGTGCGGGCACCGGACGGGAGTTCCAAGAGACCCAGTACTTC
CAGTGREFQETQYF
>TRBV28|TRBJ1-6|NA|NA
TGTGCCAGCAGTTTGGGGGTACTAAATTCACCCCTCCACTTT
CASSLGVLNSPLHF
>TRBV10-3|TRBJ2-7|NA|NA
TGTGCCATCAGTGGGCCTAGGGGAGTTAACGAGCAGTACTTC
CAISGPRGVNEQYF
>TRBV6-5|TRBJ2-6|NA|NA
TGTGCCAGCAGCCGGGACTCTGGGGCCAACGTCCTGACTTTC
CASSRDSGANVLTF
>TRBV6-6|TRBJ2-5|NA|TRBD2
TGTGCCAGCAGTTATAGCGGGGGGCCTTGGCAAGAGACCCAGTACTTC
CASSYSGGPWQETQYF
>TRBV5-8|TRBJ1-1|NA|NA
TGTGCCAGCAGACCAAGAAGGGGGGTCGGTGAAGCTTTCTTT
CASRPRRGVGEAFF
>TRBV27|TRBJ2-1|NA|NA
TGTGCCAGCAGTTTAATACCCCCGGGGCCCGCTACCTTCTACAATGAGCAGTTCTTC
CASSLIPPGPATFYNEQFF
>TRBV4-1|TRBJ2-2|NA|NA
TGCGCCAGCAGCCAAGATGCTCCTGATATTACCGGGGAGCTGTTTTTT
CASSQDAPDITGELFF
>TRBV7-8|TRBJ2-1|NA|TRBD2
TGTGCCAGCAGCTTAGCGCTAGCGGGGCCACACAATGAGCAGTTCTTC
CASSLALAGPHNEQFF
>TRBV29-1|TRBJ1-1|NA|NA
TGCAGCGTTCGTGAAGGTCCCTTGAACACTGAAGCTTTCTTT
CSVREGPLNTEAFF
>TRBV10-3|TRBJ1-1|NA|TRBD1
TGTGCCATCAGTCAGGGACAGGGAAACACTGAAGCTTTCTTT
CAISQGQGNTEAFF
>TRBV19|TRBJ2-6|NA|NA
TGTGCCAGTAGTACCCTACACAATTTCAGGGGCTCTGGGGCCAACGTCCTGACTTTC
CASSTLHNFRGSGANVLTF
>TRBV7-9|TRBJ1-3|NA|NA
TGTGCCAGCAGCTTAGTCGCTCTCTCGGGAAACACCATATATTTT
CASSLVALSGNTIYF
>TRBV5-4|TRBJ2-1|NA|TRBD2
TGTGCCAGCAGCACTAGGACTAGCGGGGACTCCCCCCTGTTCTTC
CASSTRTSGDSPLFF
>TRBV9|TRBJ1-2|NA|NA
TGTGCCAGCAGCGTAGGAGGCATCGGCTATGGCTACACCTTC
CASSVGGIGYGYTF
>TRBV19|TRBJ1-1|NA|TRBD1
TGTGCCAGTGGATACAGGGGCTCGAACACTGAAGCTTTCTTT
CASGYRGSNTEAFF
>TRBV19|TRBJ1-1|NA|NA
TGTGCCAGTAACGATCGGAGGGGGGGGAGGACTGAAGCTTTCTTT
CASNDRRGGRTEAFF
>TRBV28|TRBJ1-3|NA|NA
TGTGCCAGCGGAAGGGAGGGATCTGGAAACACCATATATTTT
CASGREGSGNTIYF
>TRBV7-2|TRBJ2-1|NA|NA
TGTGCCAGCAGCTTAAGTAGGCAGGGAAGGGAGCAGTTCTTC
CASSLSRQGREQFF
>TRBV6-1|TRBJ1-2|NA|TRBD1
TGTGCCAGCAGTGAGGGACAGGGGGCTGTTGGCTACACCTTC
CASSEGQGAVGYTF
>TRBV18|TRBJ2-7|once|TRBD2
TGTGCCAGCTCCCCTCCAGCGGGAGGTGCGTTCGACGAGCAGTACTTC
CASSPPAGGAFDEQYF
>TRBV7-9|TRBJ2-2|NA|TRBD2
TGTGCCAGCAGCCCCGCTGGGACTAGCGGAAACACCGGGGAGCTGTTTTTT
CASSPAGTSGNTGELFF
>TRBV2|TRBJ1-5|once|TRBD1
TGTGCCAGCAGTGGGGGACAGCCCAATCAGCCCCAGCATTTT
CASSGGQPNQPQHF
>TRBV30|TRBJ2-2|NA|NA
TGTGCCTGGGGAACAGGGCCCTACACCGGGGAGCTGTTTTTT
CAWGTGPYTGELFF
>TRBV14|TRBJ1-2|NA|TRBD1
TGTGCCAGCAGCCAAGGACAGGGGTACTATGGCTACACCTTC
CASSQGQGYYGYTF
>TRBV4-1|TRBJ2-7|once|TRBD1
TGCGCCAGCAGCCAACCCGGGACAGGGTCGAACGAGCAGTACTTC
CASSQPGTGSNEQYF
>TRBV30|TRBJ1-1|NA|TRBD1
TGTGCCTGGAGTACCGGACAGGGAGGGGCTGAAGCTTTCTTT
CAWSTGQGGAEAFF
>TRBV28|TRBJ1-2|NA|TRBD1
TGTGCCAGCTGGGACAGTACTAACTATGGCTACACCTTC
CASWDSTNYGYTF